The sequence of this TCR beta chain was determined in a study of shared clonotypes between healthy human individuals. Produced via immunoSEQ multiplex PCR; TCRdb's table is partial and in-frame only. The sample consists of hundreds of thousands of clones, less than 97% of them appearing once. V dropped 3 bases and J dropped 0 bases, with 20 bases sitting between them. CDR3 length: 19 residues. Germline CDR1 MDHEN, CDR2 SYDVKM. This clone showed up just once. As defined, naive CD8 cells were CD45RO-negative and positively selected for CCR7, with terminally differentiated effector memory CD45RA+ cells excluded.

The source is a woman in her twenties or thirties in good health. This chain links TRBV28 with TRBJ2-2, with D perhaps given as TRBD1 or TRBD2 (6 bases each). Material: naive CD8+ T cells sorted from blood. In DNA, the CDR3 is TGTGCCAGCAGTTTTGAGGGACCTGAGGGGGAGGCGAACACCGGGGAGCTGTTTTTT. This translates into CASSFEGPEGEANTGELFF.